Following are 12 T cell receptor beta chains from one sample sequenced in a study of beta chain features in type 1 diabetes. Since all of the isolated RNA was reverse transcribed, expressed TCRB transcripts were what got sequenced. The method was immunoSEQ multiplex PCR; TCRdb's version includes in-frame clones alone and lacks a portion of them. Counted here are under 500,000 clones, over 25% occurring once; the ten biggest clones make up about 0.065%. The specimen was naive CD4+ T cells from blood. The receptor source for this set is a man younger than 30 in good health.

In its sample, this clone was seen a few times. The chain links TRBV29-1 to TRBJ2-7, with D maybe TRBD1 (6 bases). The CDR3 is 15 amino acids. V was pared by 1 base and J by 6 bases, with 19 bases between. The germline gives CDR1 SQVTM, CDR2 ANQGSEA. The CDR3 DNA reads TGCAGCGTTGAAGGAACAGGGTCCGGAGGAGGCGAGCAGTACTTC. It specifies CSVEGTGSGGGEQYF.

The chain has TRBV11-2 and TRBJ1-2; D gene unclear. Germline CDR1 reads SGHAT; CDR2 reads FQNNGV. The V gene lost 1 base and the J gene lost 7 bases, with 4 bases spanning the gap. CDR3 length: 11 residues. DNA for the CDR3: TGTGCCAGCAGCTTAGGGGGTGGCTACACCTTC. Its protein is CASSLGGGYTF.

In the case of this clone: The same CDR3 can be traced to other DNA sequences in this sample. CDR3 residues: CASSPLEETQYF. The DNA for the CDR3 is TGTGCCAGCTCACCATTAGAAGAGACCCAGTACTTC. The chain employs TRBV18 and TRBJ2-5; the D is unclear. CDR1 is KGHSH and CDR2 is LQKENI in the germline V gene. This CDR3 comprises 12 residues. V was clipped by 2 bases and J by 3 bases, with 4 bases between them.

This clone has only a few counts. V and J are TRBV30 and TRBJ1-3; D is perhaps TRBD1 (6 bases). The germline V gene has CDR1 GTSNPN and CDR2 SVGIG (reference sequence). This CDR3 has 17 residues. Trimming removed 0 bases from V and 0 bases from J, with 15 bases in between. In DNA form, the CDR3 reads TGTGCCTGGAGTGTTACGCAGGGGTCGAGCTCTGGAAACACCATATATTTT. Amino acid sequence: CAWSVTQGSSSGNTIYF.

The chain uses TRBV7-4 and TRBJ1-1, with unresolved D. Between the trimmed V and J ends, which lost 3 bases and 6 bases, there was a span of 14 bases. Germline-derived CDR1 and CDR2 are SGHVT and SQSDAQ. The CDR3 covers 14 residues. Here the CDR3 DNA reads TGTGCCAGCAGCTTCCCCAGGTTCTGCGCTGAAGCTTTCTTT. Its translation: CASSFPRFCAEAFF.

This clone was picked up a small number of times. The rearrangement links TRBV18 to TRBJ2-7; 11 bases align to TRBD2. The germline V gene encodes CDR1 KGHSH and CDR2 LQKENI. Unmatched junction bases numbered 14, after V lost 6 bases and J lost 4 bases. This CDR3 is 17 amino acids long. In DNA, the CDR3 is TGTGCCAGCTCGTCGTCAAACTCACTAGCGGGAGTTTACGAGCAGTACTTC. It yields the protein CASSSSNSLAGVYEQYF. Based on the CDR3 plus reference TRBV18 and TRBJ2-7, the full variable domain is NAGVMQNPRHLVRRRGQEARLRCSPMKGHSHVYWYRQLPEEGLKFMVYLQKENIIDESGMPKERFSAEFPKEGPSILRIQQVVRGDSAAYFCASSSSNSLAGVYEQYFGPGTRLTVT.

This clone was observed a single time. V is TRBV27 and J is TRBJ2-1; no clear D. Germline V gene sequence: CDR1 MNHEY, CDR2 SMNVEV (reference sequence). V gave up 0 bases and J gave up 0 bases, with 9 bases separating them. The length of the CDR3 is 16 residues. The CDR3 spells CASSLSRLSSYNEQFF. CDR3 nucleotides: TGTGCCAGCAGTTTATCCCGTCTGAGCTCCTACAATGAGCAGTTCTTC.

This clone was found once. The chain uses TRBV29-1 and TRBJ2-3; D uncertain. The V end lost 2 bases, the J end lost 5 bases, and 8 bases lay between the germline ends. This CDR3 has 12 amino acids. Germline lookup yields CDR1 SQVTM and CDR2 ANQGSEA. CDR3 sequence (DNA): TGCAGCGTTGAACGGTGGGGAGATACGCAGTATTTT. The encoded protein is CSVERWGDTQYF.

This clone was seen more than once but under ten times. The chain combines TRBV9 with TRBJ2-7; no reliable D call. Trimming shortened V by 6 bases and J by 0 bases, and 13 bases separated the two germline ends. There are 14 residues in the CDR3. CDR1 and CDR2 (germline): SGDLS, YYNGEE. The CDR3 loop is CASNEAGRSYEQYF. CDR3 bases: TGTGCCAGCAATGAGGCCGGTCGCTCCTACGAGCAGTACTTC.

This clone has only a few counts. Written as DNA, the CDR3 is TGCGCCAGCAGTCAATCAAATGGTAAGACACTTTCTTTCTTT. This gives the protein CASSQSNGKTLSFF. The chain employs TRBV23-1 and TRBJ1-1; D gene uncertain. TRBV23-1 is an ORF for which the function is uncertain. The CDR3 totals 14 residues. The V gene lost 0 bases and the J gene lost 12 bases, with 17 bases spanning the gap.

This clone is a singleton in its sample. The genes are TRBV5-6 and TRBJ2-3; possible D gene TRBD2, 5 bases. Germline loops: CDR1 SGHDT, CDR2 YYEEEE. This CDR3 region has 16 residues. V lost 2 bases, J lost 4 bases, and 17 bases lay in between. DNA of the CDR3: TGTGCCAGCAGCTTCCGGGGTACCGGTGGGTCAGATACGCAGTATTTT. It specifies CASSFRGTGGSDTQYF.

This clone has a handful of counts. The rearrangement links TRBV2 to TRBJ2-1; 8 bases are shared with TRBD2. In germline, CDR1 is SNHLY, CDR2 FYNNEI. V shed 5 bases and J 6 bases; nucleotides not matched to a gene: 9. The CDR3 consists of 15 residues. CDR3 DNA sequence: TGTGCCAGCAGTTATGACCGGCGGGAGGTCAATGAGCAGTTCTTC. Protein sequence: CASSYDRREVNEQFF.